The next 13 T cell receptor beta chains were all read from a single sample in a study of CD4 T cells in relation to SARS-CoV-2 and coronaviruses. Before the COVID-19 pandemic, during about 2011-2019, CD4+ T cells were taken from unexposed donors. Isolation of CD4+ T cells took place after less than 13 days in culture. Produced via immunoSEQ multiplex PCR; TCRdb's table is partial and in-frame only. The profile shows 9,000 to 13,000 clones, about 81% of them singletons. These receptors have no identified antigens. The sequenced sample was CD4+ T cells from PBMCs, cultured in vitro. Receptors originate from a human donor in good health.

Comments on this clone: Other DNA sequences within the sample encode an identical CDR3. V usage is TRBV6-5 and J usage is TRBJ1-1; no clear D gene. Trimming took 7 bases from V and 5 from J, leaving 8 bases between them. CDR3 size: 11 residues. From germline, CDR1 is MNHEY and CDR2 SVGAGI. The CDR3 region is CASTRNTEAFF. The CDR3 DNA follows: TGTGCCAGCACTCGGAATACTGAAGCTTTCTTT.

V and J are TRBV20-1 and TRBJ1-4, with D possibly being TRBD1 (5 bases). Germline V CDR1 and CDR2: DFQATT, SNEGSKA (reference sequence). V was shortened by 3 bases and J by 6 bases, with 11 bases between the two germline ends. This CDR3 spans 13 amino acids. The CDR3 here is CSASVWGDEKLFF. The CDR3 DNA sequence: TGCAGTGCTAGTGTGTGGGGGGATGAAAAACTGTTTTTT.

The chain carries TRBV7-9 and TRBJ2-7; 10 bases line up with TRBD2. This CDR3 has 15 residues. Per germline, CDR1 SEHNR and CDR2 FQNEAQ (reference sequence). The J segment lost 5 bases and the V segment lost 0 bases, leaving 4 bases of the junction unmatched. CDR3 protein: CASSLAAAGGHEQYF. The CDR3, as DNA: TGTGCCAGCAGCTTAGCAGCAGCGGGGGGGCACGAGCAGTACTTC.

The rearrangement uses TRBV7-8 and TRBJ2-7; D remains unclear. The CDR3 loop spans 13 amino acids. CDR1 and CDR2 (germline): SGHVS, FQNEAQ. Trimming removed 2 bases at V and 3 bases at J, with 8 bases between. In nucleotides, the CDR3 is TGTGCCAGCAGCTTAAAACTGGACTACGAGCAGTACTTC. This gives the protein CASSLKLDYEQYF.

V is TRBV5-6 and J is TRBJ1-3; 7 positions agree with TRBD1. The germline V gene encodes CDR1 SGHDT and CDR2 YYEEEE. Trimming at V came to 4 bases and at J to 3 bases, leaving 10 bases not matched to a gene. The CDR3 is 16 residues long. The CDR3 DNA is TGTGCCAGCAGCCTGAGGACAGGTTTAATTGGAAACACCATATATTTT. Translating gives CASSLRTGLIGNTIYF.

The chain links TRBV24-1 to TRBJ2-2; possibly TRBD1 for D (5 bases). Germline V gene data show CDR1 as KGHDR and CDR2 as SFDVKD. Trimming removed 4 bases from V and 0 bases from J, with 11 bases in between. The CDR3 spans 16 residues. CDR3 residues: CATSDSTGANTGELFF. CDR3 DNA sequence: TGTGCCACCAGTGACTCCACAGGAGCGAACACCGGGGAGCTGTTTTTT.

The gene calls are TRBV2 and TRBJ2-3; possible D gene TRBD2, 7 bases. Germline V CDR1 and CDR2: SNHLY, FYNNEI. This CDR3 has 14 amino acids. With 7 bases removed from V and 6 bases from J, the gap between germline ends came to 17 bases. The CDR3 nucleotides are TGTGCCAGCAAGGAGGGGGGGGGTCGGGATACGCAGTATTTT. Its translation is CASKEGGGRDTQYF.

The chain carries TRBV4-1 and TRBJ1-2; no clear D. Germline CDR1 and CDR2: MGHRA and YSYEKL. V dropped 8 bases and J dropped 7 bases, with 5 bases sitting between them. The CDR3 consists of 9 residues. The CDR3 DNA sequence: TGCGCCAGCGGCTCTGGCTACACCTTC. Translating gives CASGSGYTF.

This clone appeared once. CDR3 in amino acids: CASSKRTGVSDTQYF. The CDR3 DNA reads as TGTGCCAGCAGCAAACGGACAGGGGTATCAGATACGCAGTATTTT. The chain joins TRBV3-1 (or the pseudogene TRBV3-2) to TRBJ2-3; 9 nucleotides agree with TRBD1. This CDR3 region has 15 residues. CDR1 is LGHDT, CDR2 YNNKEL, per germline (reference sequence). Trimming at V came to 5 bases and at J to 4 bases, leaving 7 bases not matched to a gene.

The V call is TRBV29-1, the J call TRBJ1-1, with D maybe TRBD1 (5 bases). Per germline, CDR1 SQVTM and CDR2 ANQGSEA. V was trimmed by 4 bases and J by 0 bases, leaving 9 bases between them. The CDR3 sequence is 13 residues long. In DNA form, the CDR3 reads TGCAGCGTTGGACAGTCAATGAACACTGAAGCTTTCTTT. It yields the protein CSVGQSMNTEAFF.

The chain has TRBV10-3 and TRBJ2-7; D possibly matches TRBD1 or TRBD2 (5 bases each). The CDR3 runs to 12 residues. V was cut by 2 bases and J by 5 bases, with 7 bases left in between. Germline loops: CDR1 ENHRY, CDR2 SYGVKD. The CDR3: CAISERDHEQYF. The CDR3 nucleotides are TGTGCCATCAGTGAGCGGGACCACGAGCAGTACTTC.

This sequence joins TRBV6-4 and TRBJ2-2, with unresolved D. Germline V gene lookup returns CDR1 MRHNA and CDR2 SNTAGT. This CDR3 comprises 14 residues. V was clipped by 9 bases and J by 4 bases, with 15 bases between them. DNA of the CDR3: TGTGCCAGTCGTACAGCCGTTGGCACCGGGGAGCTGTTTTTT. As protein: CASRTAVGTGELFF.

The rearrangement uses TRBV7-2 and TRBJ2-7; D may be TRBD2 (5 bases). The germline V and J ends were trimmed by 2 bases and 7 bases, with 12 bases remaining between them. This CDR3 region has 13 residues. Germline CDR1 is SGHTA and CDR2 is FQGNSA. In nucleotides, the CDR3 is TGTGCCAGCAGCTTACTAGCTCCGAGGGAGCAGTACTTC. Amino acid sequence: CASSLLAPREQYF.